This entry lists 2 T cell receptor beta chains sequenced from one sample in a study of blood T cell repertoires in COVID-19. This table comes from immunoSEQ multiplex PCR, and its TCRdb copy is limited to in-frame clones, with some not included. The sample comprises roughly 330,000 clones, around 80% of which are singletons, and 0.95% to 1.5% rests with the top ten. Sequenced material: peripheral blood. The receptors derive from a woman aged 45-59 years with acute or convalescent COVID-19.

The chain recombines TRBV16 with TRBJ2-5; TRBD1 aligns across 7 bases. This CDR3 is 14 amino acids long. Unmatched junction bases numbered 11, after V lost 8 bases and J lost 5 bases. The V gene's germline CDR1 is KGHSY and CDR2 FQNENV. The CDR3 loop reads CASGSSRGGETQYF. In DNA form, the CDR3 reads TGTGCCAGCGGTTCCTCCCGAGGGGGCGAGACCCAGTACTTC.

This chain uses TRBV27 with TRBJ2-5, with unresolved D. Germline loops: CDR1 MNHEY, CDR2 SMNVEV (reference sequence). V lost 2 bases and J lost 9, with 7 bases in between. The CDR3 runs 11 residues. CDR3 DNA: TGTGCCAGCAGTTTACGAGACTCCCAGTACTTC. This gives the protein CASSLRDSQYF.